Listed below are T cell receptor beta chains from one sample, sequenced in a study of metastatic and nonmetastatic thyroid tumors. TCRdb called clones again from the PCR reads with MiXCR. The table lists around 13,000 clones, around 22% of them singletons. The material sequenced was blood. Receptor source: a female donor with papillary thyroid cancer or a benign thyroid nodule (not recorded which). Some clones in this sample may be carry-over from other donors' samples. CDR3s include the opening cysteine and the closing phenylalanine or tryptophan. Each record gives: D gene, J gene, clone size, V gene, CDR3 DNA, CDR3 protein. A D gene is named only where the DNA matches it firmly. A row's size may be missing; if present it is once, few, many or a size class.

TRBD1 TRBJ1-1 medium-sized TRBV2 TGTGCCAGCGGACCCGGACAGGGACGGACTGAAGCTTTCTTT CASGPGQGRTEAFF
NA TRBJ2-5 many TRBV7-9 TGTGCCAGCAGCGCTTGGGGGGGGCCCCAAGAGACCCAGTACTTC CASSAWGGPQETQYF
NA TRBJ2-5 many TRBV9 TGTGCCAGCAGCGTACGGGAGCCCGGGACCCAGTACTTC CASSVREPGTQYF
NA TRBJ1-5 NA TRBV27 TGTGCCAGCAGTTTATCGACCCCGGATACTAGTCAGCCCCAGCATTTT CASSLSTPDTSQPQHF
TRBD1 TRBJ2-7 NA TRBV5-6 TGTGCCAGCAGCACAGGGACAGTCTATTACGAGCAGTACTTC CASSTGTVYYEQYF
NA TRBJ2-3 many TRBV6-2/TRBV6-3 TGTGCCTGCAGCAACACGGATACGCAGTATTTT CACSNTDTQYF
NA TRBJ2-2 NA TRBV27 TGTGCCAGCAGTGGGGACGGTCGGCGGGGGCCGTTCACCGGGGAGCTGTTTTTT CASSGDGRRGPFTGELFF
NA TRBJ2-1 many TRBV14 TGTGCCAGCAGCCAAGATCACTTGGGGGCCTTAGGGGACAATGAGCAGTTCTTC CASSQDHLGALGDNEQFF
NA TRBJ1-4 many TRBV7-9 TGTGCCAGCAGCTTAGACGGCAGAAATGAAAAACTGTTTTTT CASSLDGRNEKLFF
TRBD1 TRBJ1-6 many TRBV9 TGTGCCAGCAGCCCCCGGGACAGATCGTACTCACCCCTCCACTTT CASSPRDRSYSPLHF
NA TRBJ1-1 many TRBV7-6 TGTGCCAGCAGACGGGACACCTACCCGAACACTGAAGCTTTCTTT CASRRDTYPNTEAFF
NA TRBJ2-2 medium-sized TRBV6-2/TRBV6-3 TGTACCAGCAGTTCCATGGGCTCGGAGAATCCCGGGGAGCTGTTTTTT CTSSSMGSENPGELFF
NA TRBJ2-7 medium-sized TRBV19 TGTGCCAGTAGTATAGGGCCCTCCCCAGGGTACGAGCAGTACTTC CASSIGPSPGYEQYF
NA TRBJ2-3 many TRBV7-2 TGTGCCAGCAGCTTAGATAGGACAGATACGCAGTATTTT CASSLDRTDTQYF
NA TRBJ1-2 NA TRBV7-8 TGTGCCAGCAGCTTAGAGGGCTCCGCGGGCTATGGCTACACATTC CASSLEGSAGYGYTF
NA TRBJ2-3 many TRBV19 TGTGCCAGTAGTAGTCCTAGCGATCTATACACAGATACGCAGTATTTT CASSSPSDLYTDTQYF
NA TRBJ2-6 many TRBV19 TGTGCCAGTAGTATCCTACAGGGTACTGGGGCCAACGTCCTGACTTTC CASSILQGTGANVLTF
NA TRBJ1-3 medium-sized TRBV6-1 TGTGCCAGCAGTGAACGCTTGGGGGGGTTTGGAAACACCATATATTTT CASSERLGGFGNTIYF
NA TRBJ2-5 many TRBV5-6 TGTGCCAGCAGTCTTGCGGGGGCACAAGAGACCCAGTACTTC CASSLAGAQETQYF
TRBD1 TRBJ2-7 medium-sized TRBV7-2 TGTGCCAGCAGCGGGCGGACAGGCGGTTACTCCTACGAGCAGTACTTC CASSGRTGGYSYEQYF
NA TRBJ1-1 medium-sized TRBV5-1 TGCGCCAGCAGCTTGTCGTTTTCGGGGGGCACTGAAGCTTTCTTT CASSLSFSGGTEAFF
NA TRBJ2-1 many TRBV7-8 TGTGCCAGCAGCTTACGGACAGACAATGAGCAGTTCTTC CASSLRTDNEQFF
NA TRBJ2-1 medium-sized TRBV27 TGTGCCAGCAGGCAGTCGATTTCCTACAATGAGCAGTTCTTC CASRQSISYNEQFF
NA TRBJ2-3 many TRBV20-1 TGCAGTGCACCTTCTGCGGGGAACCCCACAGATACGCAGTATTTT CSAPSAGNPTDTQYF
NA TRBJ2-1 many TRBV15 TGTGCCACCAGCAGGGGAATTGAAATCGAGCAGTTCTTC CATSRGIEIEQFF
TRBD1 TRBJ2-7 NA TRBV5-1 TGCGCCAGCAGCTTGGGGGACAGGGTCGACGAGCAGTACTTC CASSLGDRVDEQYF
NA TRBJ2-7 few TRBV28 TGTGCCAGCAGTCCCAGGGGGGCGGGGGTCTCCTACGAGCAGTACTTC CASSPRGAGVSYEQYF
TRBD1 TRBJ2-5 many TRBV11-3 TGTGCCAGCAGCTTCGGGACAGGGACAGAGACCCAGTACTTC CASSFGTGTETQYF
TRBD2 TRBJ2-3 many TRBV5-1 TGCGCCAGCAGCGAGGGACTAGCGGGGGGCCCTAGCACAGATACGCAGTATTTT CASSEGLAGGPSTDTQYF
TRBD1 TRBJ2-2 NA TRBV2 TGTGCCAGCAGCGGGACAGGGGGACCCGTTGGCGGGGAGCTGTTTTTT CASSGTGGPVGGELFF
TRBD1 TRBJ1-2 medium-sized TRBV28 TGTGCCAGCCAGGGGGCTAGTTATGGCTACACCTTC CASQGASYGYTF
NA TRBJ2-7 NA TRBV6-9 TGTGCCAGCAGTTATGACAGGACCTCTGGCGAGCAGTACTTC CASSYDRTSGEQYF
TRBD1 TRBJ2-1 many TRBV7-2 TGTGCCAGCACCCGGACAGGATCGTACTACAATGAGCAGTTCTTC CASTRTGSYYNEQFF
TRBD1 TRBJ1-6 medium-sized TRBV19 TGTGCCAGTAGTGGAGGACAGGGGGCGACTTCACCCCTCCACTTT CASSGGQGATSPLHF
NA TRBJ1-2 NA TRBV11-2 TGTGCCAGCAGCATACCCGGGACGCCCACTGCTTTC CASSIPGTPTAF
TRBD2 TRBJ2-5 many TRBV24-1 TGTGCCACCTCCGGGGGGGGGGGGCGGAAGACCCAGTACTTC CATSGGGGRKTQYF
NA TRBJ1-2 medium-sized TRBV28 TGTGCCAGCAGTGTCGCGGCAGGGGAACACACCTTC CASSVAAGEHTF
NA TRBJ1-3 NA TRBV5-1 TGCGCAGCAGCTTGGGAAGATTCTGGAAACACCATATATTTT CAAAWEDSGNTIYF
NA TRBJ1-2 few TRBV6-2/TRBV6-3 TGTGCCAGCAGTTACTCCGGGTCGAACTATGGCTACACCTTC CASSYSGSNYGYTF
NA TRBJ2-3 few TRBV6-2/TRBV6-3 TGTGCCAGCATTCCACCTTATAAGACAGACCGCACAGATACGCAGTATTTT CASIPPYKTDRTDTQYF
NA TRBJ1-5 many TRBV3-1 TGTGCCAGCAGCCAAGCAGGGGGCAATCAGCCCCAGCATTTT CASSQAGGNQPQHF
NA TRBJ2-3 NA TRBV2 TGCGCCAGCAACCAACGGCTAGAGGATACGCAGTATTTT CASNQRLEDTQYF
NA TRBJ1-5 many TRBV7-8 TGTGCCAGCAGCTTAGACGGTCTGGAGCTTGGAGGCAATCAGCCCCAGCATTTT CASSLDGLELGGNQPQHF
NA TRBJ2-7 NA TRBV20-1 TGCAGTGCTAGAGAGAATAGTGGGGTCGTCCCCTACGAGCAGTACTTC CSARENSGVVPYEQYF
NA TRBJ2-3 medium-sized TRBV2 TGTGCCAGCAGCCCCGGACTGGCCACAGATACGCAGTATTTT CASSPGLATDTQYF
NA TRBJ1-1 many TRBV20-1 TGCAGTGCTAGCTGGGACCGGAACACTGAAGCTTTCTTT CSASWDRNTEAFF
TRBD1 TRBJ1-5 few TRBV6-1 TGTGCCAGCAGTGAAGCGGACAGGGGAAATCAGCCCCAGCATTTT CASSEADRGNQPQHF
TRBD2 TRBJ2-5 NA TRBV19 TGTGCCAGTAGTATCGGACTAGCGGTCCCCCAAGAGACCCAGTACTTC CASSIGLAVPQETQYF
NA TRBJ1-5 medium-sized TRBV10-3 TGTGCCATCAGTGGACTAAATCAGCCCCAGCATTTT CAISGLNQPQHF